This TCR beta chain appears in the sequencing data of a study of read filtering for tumor transcriptome and immune sequencing. This clonotype was counted ten times or more. This CDR3 has 14 amino acids. Germline trimming cut 3 bases from V and 2 bases from J; bases unmatched to any gene: 4. Germline V gene sequence: CDR1 LNHDA, CDR2 SQIVND (reference sequence). Molecular barcoded adaptors covering alpha/delta and beta/gamma chains were used on around 400 ng RNA. MiXCR, run by TCRdb on the reads, gives a single entry per CDR3 protein. Among about 28,000 distinct CDR3 sequences listed, approximately 15% were seen once.

The rearrangement links TRBV19 to TRBJ2-7, with 7 bases matching TRBD2. The sample was a population of CD138-negative cells sorted from bone marrow. This TCR was recovered from a donor over 35 with multiple myeloma. The CDR3, as DNA: TGTGCCAGTAGTATTTTAGCGGGTGCCTACGAGCAGTACTTC. Amino acids: CASSILAGAYEQYF.